Listed below are T cell receptor beta chains from one sample, sequenced in a study of a mutant IDH1 vaccine in newly diagnosed glioma. The table came from immunoSEQ multiplex PCR; TCRdb's copy has only in-frame clones and leaves some out. The table records 20,000 to 30,000 clones, around 77% of them present only once. These TCRs' antigens remain unknown. The specimen was PBMCs, collected from a glioma patient whose treatment included an IDH1 peptide vaccine. Source of these receptors: a woman aged 18-35 years with glioma. Each CDR3 is given with its conserved first and last residue. The order of the fields is V gene, J gene, D gene, clone size, CDR3 DNA, CDR3 protein. A D gene is named only where the DNA matches it firmly. Clone size, where shown, is once, few, many, or a class for clones that have expanded.

>TRBV14|TRBJ2-7|TRBD1|few
TGTGCCAGCAGCCAAGGTAGGACAGGGATTTTACCACGCCGGAACGAGCAGTACTTC
CASSQGRTGILPRRNEQYF
>TRBV11-2|TRBJ2-7|-|-
TGTGCCAGCAGCTTGATTGCCCTCGAGCAGTACTTC
CASSLIALEQYF
>TRBV7-2|TRBJ2-2|-|-
TGTGCCAGCAGCTTAGGGGTTGCCGGGGAGCTGTTTTTT
CASSLGVAGELFF
>TRBV14|TRBJ2-1|-|-
TGTGCCAGCAGCCAAGATAAGGGAACCTCCTACAATGAGCAGTTCTTC
CASSQDKGTSYNEQFF
>TRBV11-1|TRBJ2-2|-|-
TGTGCCAGCAGCCTGGACATCAACACCGGGGAGCTGTTTTTT
CASSLDINTGELFF
>TRBV4-3|TRBJ1-2|-|-
TGCGCCAGCAGCCAACGTCCGGAGGTTAGGGCAGGGGATGGCTACACCTTC
CASSQRPEVRAGDGYTF
>TRBV9|TRBJ2-3|-|-
TGTGCCAGCAGCGTATTGGTCGGGGCAGACTCGAGCACAGATACGCAGTATTTT
CASSVLVGADSSTDTQYF
>TRBV5-5|TRBJ2-7|-|-
TGTGCCAGCAGCCGGGCGCCCGGGGGGCTCGAGCAGTACTTC
CASSRAPGGLEQYF
>TRBV6-6|TRBJ2-7|TRBD2|-
TGTGCCAGCAGCTCGCAGCGGGAGTCGGCCTACGAGCAGTACTTC
CASSSQRESAYEQYF
>TRBV4-1|TRBJ1-2|-|-
TGCGCCAGCAGCCAAGACTCCGGACAGTTTTATGGCTACACCTTC
CASSQDSGQFYGYTF
>TRBV11-3|TRBJ2-7|-|-
TGTGCCAGCAGCTACCGTGGAGGCTACGAGCAGTACTTC
CASSYRGGYEQYF
>TRBV19|TRBJ1-1|TRBD1|-
TGTGCCAGTGGGACAGGGGGCCGGACTGAAGCTTTCTTT
CASGTGGRTEAFF
>TRBV30|TRBJ1-1|-|few
TGTGCCGCGGACATTGATTCGATCATGAACACTGAAGCTTTCTTT
CAADIDSIMNTEAFF
>TRBV5-6|TRBJ2-4|TRBD1|-
TGTGCCAGCAGCCTCCAGGACAGGAAACGGCGTCCGAACATTCAGTACTTC
CASSLQDRKRRPNIQYF
>TRBV9|TRBJ2-7|TRBD1|few
TGTGCCAGCAGCGCAGAGGACAGGGGAACCTACGAGCAGTACTTC
CASSAEDRGTYEQYF
>TRBV2|TRBJ2-3|-|-
TGTGCCAGCAGTGAAGGGAACAGTAGAGTAAATACGCAGTATTTT
CASSEGNSRVNTQYF
>TRBV29-1|TRBJ2-6|-|-
TGCAGCGTTGATAAGGTCGAGCCTGGGGCCAACGTCCTGACTTTC
CSVDKVEPGANVLTF
>TRBV2|TRBJ1-5|TRBD1|-
TGTGCCAGCAGTGAATCCGGGACAGTCGATCAGCCCCAGCATTTT
CASSESGTVDQPQHF
>TRBV2|TRBJ1-5|-|-
TGTGCCAGCAGGATGGACAGCTTCAATCAGCCCCAGCATTTT
CASRMDSFNQPQHF
>TRBV25-1|TRBJ2-7|-|-
TGTGCCAGCATCGGTAGAGGAGGCTACGAGCAGTACTTC
CASIGRGGYEQYF
>TRBV4-2|TRBJ2-1|-|few
TGTGCCAGCAGCCAAGGTGACGGGCTAGCCAATGAGCAGTTCTTC
CASSQGDGLANEQFF
>TRBV2|TRBJ2-1|TRBD2|-
TGTGCCAGCAGTCTCCTATGGGAGACTAGCGGCAAAAATGAGCAGTTCTTC
CASSLLWETSGKNEQFF
>TRBV11-1|TRBJ2-7|-|-
TGTGCCAGCAGCTCCTGGGGCTACGAGCAGTACTTC
CASSSWGYEQYF
>TRBV1|TRBJ1-4|-|few
TGCACCAGCAGCCAAGGCGGGGCGCCCCGTAATGAAAAACTGTTTTTT
CTSSQGGAPRNEKLFF
>TRBV4-3|TRBJ2-2|TRBD1|-
TGCGCCAGCAGCCAACACGACTTGGACAGGGCGAACACCGGGGAGCTGTTTTTT
CASSQHDLDRANTGELFF
>TRBV19|TRBJ2-5|TRBD2|-
TGCGCCAGTAGTCTCCGGACTAGCGGGTACCAAGAGACCCAGTACTTC
CASSLRTSGYQETQYF
>TRBV27|TRBJ2-7|-|few
TGTGCCAGCAGTTTATCTATCGCAGGCTACGAGCAGTACTTC
CASSLSIAGYEQYF
>TRBV11-1|TRBJ2-3|TRBD1|few
TGTGCCAGCAGCCTCGGACAGGCAGATACGCAGTATTTT
CASSLGQADTQYF
>TRBV5-8|TRBJ2-7|-|-
TGTGCCAGCAGCTACGGGATGCGTGGCGAGCAGTACTTC
CASSYGMRGEQYF
>TRBV5-1|TRBJ2-7|-|once
TGCGCCAGCAGCTTGCGGGGATCTTCAGAACTCGAGCAGTACTTC
CASSLRGSSELEQYF
>TRBV4-1|TRBJ2-7|-|-
TGCGCCAGCAGCCAAGAACCGGGTTCCTACGAGCAGTACTTC
CASSQEPGSYEQYF
>TRBV27|TRBJ2-7|-|-
TGTGCCAGCAGTCCCTCCGGGACAACACCACCGAGCGGAAGTTCCGAGCAGTACTTC
CASSPSGTTPPSGSSEQYF
>TRBV6-4|TRBJ2-7|TRBD2|-
TGTGCCAGCAGTGAGTTGGCGGGAGGTTACGAGCAGTACTTC
CASSELAGGYEQYF
>TRBV27|TRBJ1-4|-|-
TGTGCCAGCAGTCAGGGTCTTGGCGAAAAACTGTTTTTT
CASSQGLGEKLFF
>TRBV7-8|TRBJ1-6|-|-
TGTGCCAGCAGCCACCCTAATTCACCCCTCCACTTT
CASSHPNSPLHF
>TRBV4-2|TRBJ1-2|-|-
TGTGCCAGCAGCCAGGTCGGGATATATAACTATGGCTACACCTTC
CASSQVGIYNYGYTF
>TRBV19|TRBJ1-5|-|-
TGTGCCAGTAGCGGGACACTCTATAGCAATCAGCCCCAGCATTTT
CASSGTLYSNQPQHF
>TRBV7-9|TRBJ2-7|-|-
TGTGCCAGCAGCTTAGAGTACGAGCAGTACTTC
CASSLEYEQYF
>TRBV25-1|TRBJ1-1|-|few
TGTGCCAGCAGATTCCAGGAGGGCACTGAAGCTTTCTTT
CASRFQEGTEAFF
>TRBV4-3|TRBJ2-7|-|few
TGCGCCAGCAGCCAGAGATTCGAGGGGGAGACCTACGAGCAGTACTTC
CASSQRFEGETYEQYF
>TRBV4-2|TRBJ2-7|-|-
TGTGCCAGCAGCCAAGATAAGACAACCTACGAGCAGTACTTC
CASSQDKTTYEQYF
>TRBV19|TRBJ2-7|TRBD2|-
TGTGCCAGTAGATTAGCGGGGGGCCCATCCTACGAGCAGTACTTC
CASRLAGGPSYEQYF
>TRBV5-1|TRBJ1-6|TRBD1|medium-sized
TGCGCCAGCAGCTTCACAGGGGCTGGCGATTCACCCCTCCACTTT
CASSFTGAGDSPLHF
>TRBV5-6|TRBJ2-5|-|-
TGTGCCAGCAGCTTGGTATTATCGATCCCCCTGAAAGAGACCCAGTACTTC
CASSLVLSIPLKETQYF
>TRBV25-1|TRBJ2-1|TRBD1|-
TGTGCCAGCAGTGAAAGGAGACAGGGCAACAATGAGCAGTTCTTC
CASSERRQGNNEQFF
>TRBV30|TRBJ2-7|TRBD2|-
TGTGCCTGGAGGAAAGCGGGGGCTGCCTACGAGCAGTACTTC
CAWRKAGAAYEQYF
>TRBV15|TRBJ1-4|-|-
TGTGCCACCAGCAGCGCCGTGGGGGAAAAACTGTTTTTT
CATSSAVGEKLFF
>TRBV7-6|TRBJ1-5|-|-
TGTGCCAGCAGCTTAATGGAGGGATACAATCAGCCCCAGCATTTT
CASSLMEGYNQPQHF
>TRBV30|TRBJ1-1|TRBD1|few
TGTGCCTGGGCCGAGACAGGGTCGGGGAAAGCTTTCTTT
CAWAETGSGKAFF
>TRBV30|TRBJ2-3|-|-
TGTGCCTGGAGTCCCCCTCGTTGGGATACGCAGTATTTT
CAWSPPRWDTQYF
>TRBV2|TRBJ2-2|TRBD2|-
TGTGCCAGCACAAAGCGGGGTGACACCGGGGAGCTGTTTTTT
CASTKRGDTGELFF
>TRBV5-6|TRBJ2-7|-|-
TGTGCCAGCAGCATGGGCCGATCCCGGTCCCTACGAGGGCAGTACTTC
CASSMGRSRSLRGQYF
>TRBV6-4|TRBJ1-1|TRBD1|-
TGTGCCAGCAGTAAGGACAGGGCGGTCACTGAAGCTTTCTTT
CASSKDRAVTEAFF
>TRBV6-5|TRBJ1-5|-|few
TGTGCCAGCAGTTACGCGGGGGGCGGTCAGCCCCAGCATTTT
CASSYAGGGQPQHF